The T cell receptor beta chain described here comes from a study of post-analysis software for immune sequencing data. A few counts support this clonotype. Its specificity is unknown. There are 14 residues in the CDR3. Germline CDR1 ENHRY, CDR2 SYGVKD. Deletions cut 11 bases from V and 1 base from J, with 15 bases between. Carried by the TCR beta cDNA libraries were unique molecular identifiers. From the PCR reads, TCRdb called clonotypes with MiXCR, one entry per CDR3 protein. The profile covers about 540,000 distinct CDR3 sequences, with around 31% appearing a single time and around 5.9% taken by the ten largest. Study findings and constraints: With F measure, samples from one preparation batch clustered together strongly. Versus controls, multiple sclerosis patients showed significantly lower diversity (normalized Chao1). In patients, TRBV5-6, TRBV5-1 and TRBV20-1 belonged to several TRBV segments found more frequently than in controls.

The V call is TRBV10-3, the J call TRBJ1-3; D remains unclear. Sequencing was performed on blood. The receptor was isolated from a girl aged 2 to 17 with multiple sclerosis. The CDR3 DNA follows: TGTGCCGCTCAAAGCAAGCCTTCTGGAAACACCATATATTTT. Residues: CAAQSKPSGNTIYF.